This TCR beta chain was recorded in a study of beta chain features in type 1 diabetes. Broader study findings: In every one of the four CD4+ subsets, TCRB CDR3s were moderately but significantly shorter in Type 1 diabetes patients.

Via CD45RO/CCR7/CD25/CD127/CD95/CD27, cells of the CD4+ naive, central memory, regulatory and stem cell-like memory subsets were sorted. A note on this clone: Antigen unknown.

Of the isolated RNA, all was reverse transcribed, and so the sequenced material was expressed TCRB transcripts. The method was immunoSEQ multiplex PCR; TCRdb's version includes in-frame clones alone and lacks a portion of them. The profile shows 350,000 to 450,000 clones, 10% to 15% of them singletons. Sequencing was done on a sample of naive CD4+ T cells from blood. The receptor was isolated from a young woman with type 1 diabetes.

The CDR3 DNA reads as TGTGCCAGCAAGTCCTGGACAACGAGCTCCTACGAGCAGTACTTC. Protein product: CASKSWTTSSYEQYF. V gene TRBV28 combines with J gene TRBJ2-7; D may be TRBD1 (5 bases). V shed 7 bases and J shed 0 bases, with 16 bases lying between them. Germline assignment: CDR1 MDHEN and CDR2 SYDVKM. The CDR3 covers 15 residues.